A single sample is the source of the 30 T cell receptor beta chains below, sequenced in a study of blood T cell repertoires in COVID-19. Only in-frame clones appear in the TCRdb table, and some are missing; sequencing was by immunoSEQ multiplex PCR. The table shows 250,000 to 350,000 clones, with around nine tenths occurring only once. Sequenced input: peripheral blood. These receptors were obtained from a woman aged 55-75 years with acute or convalescent COVID-19.

The chain joins TRBV7-6 to TRBJ2-3; 7 nucleotides align to TRBD2. This CDR3 is 15 amino acids long. J gave up 1 base and V 8 bases, and 9 bases lay outside the gene matches. Germline CDR1 is SGHVS and CDR2 is FNYEAQ. The CDR3 loop reads CASGAGLRGTDTQYF. The CDR3, as DNA: TGTGCCAGCGGAGCGGGACTTAGAGGCACAGATACGCAGTATTTT.

The chain recombines TRBV6-1 with TRBJ2-1, with 7 bases lining up with TRBD2. Germline V lookup: CDR1 MNHNS, CDR2 SASEGT. The length of the CDR3 is 15 residues. Trimming removed 2 bases from V and 3 bases from J; junction bases left unmatched: 4. The CDR3 loop reads CASSELLAYYNEQFF. The CDR3 DNA reads TGTGCCAGCAGTGAATTACTAGCGTACTACAATGAGCAGTTCTTC.

This clone was detected once. The J gene is TRBJ2-7, the V gene TRBV12-3 or TRBV12-4; D is perhaps TRBD2 (5 bases). V lost 3 bases to trimming and J lost 5 bases, with 11 bases between them. The CDR3 is 13 amino acids. CDR3 DNA sequence: TGTGCCAGCAGTTTTTCCGGGAACCACGAGCAGTACTTC. Translating gives CASSFSGNHEQYF.

The chain couples TRBV7-2 to TRBJ1-6, with D possibly TRBD1 on 5 matching bases. Trimming removed 6 bases from V and 9 bases from J, with 15 bases in between. This CDR3 has 14 amino acids. Germline CDR1 and CDR2: SGHTA and FQGNSA. The CDR3 sequence is CASSSAGGGSPLHF. In DNA form, the CDR3 reads TGTGCCAGCAGTTCAGCGGGCGGGGGTTCACCCCTCCACTTT.

The rearrangement joins TRBV28 to TRBJ1-4; 10 bases are shared with TRBD1. Germline V gene data show CDR1 as MDHEN and CDR2 as SYDVKM. The V segment lost 3 bases and the J segment 11 bases; nucleotides outside the gene matches: 9. The CDR3 length is 15 residues. CDR3 coding DNA: TGTGCCAGCAGTTTGTCCCGACAGGGGGCTAAGAAACTGTTTTTT. Amino acid sequence: CASSLSRQGAKKLFF.

The V call is TRBV19, the J call TRBJ2-7; the match to TRBD1 covers 7 bases. V lost 1 base, J lost 2 bases, and 5 bases stayed unmatched. CDR1 LNHDA and CDR2 SQIVND come from the germline V gene (reference sequence). The CDR3 consists of 15 residues. CDR3 sequence reads: CASSIAYGTAYEQYF. As DNA, the CDR3 is TGTGCCAGTAGTATAGCGTACGGGACAGCCTACGAGCAGTACTTC.

This chain uses TRBV6-6 with TRBJ1-1, with D perhaps TRBD1 (5 bases). CDR1 and CDR2 from the germline V gene are MNHNY and SVGAGI (reference sequence). This CDR3 has 12 residues. The V and J ends lost 4 bases and 7 bases respectively, with 10 bases between them. In DNA form, the CDR3 reads TGTGCCAGCAGTTCGACAGACGGTGAAGCTTTCTTT. Its translation: CASSSTDGEAFF.

J is TRBJ1-4 and V is TRBV4-2; 7 bases fit TRBD1. CDR1 and CDR2 (germline): LGHNA, YNFKEQ. This CDR3 has 15 residues. Trimming at V came to 3 bases and at J to 8 bases, leaving 9 bases not matched to a gene. DNA for the CDR3: TGTGCCAGCAGCCATCCCGGACAGGTGGGAGAAAAACTGTTTTTT. This gives the protein CASSHPGQVGEKLFF.

The chain recombines TRBV11-1 with TRBJ1-6; 9 bases fit TRBD1. Germline V gene lookup returns CDR1 SGHAT and CDR2 FQDESV (reference sequence). The CDR3 extends over 15 amino acids. Trimming took 4 bases from V and 9 from J; bases not matched to a gene: 7. Here the CDR3 reads CASSSRDRESSPLHF. The CDR3 DNA reads TGTGCCAGCAGCTCCCGGGACAGGGAAAGTTCACCCCTCCACTTT. The variable domain in full, with the rest retrieved from reference TRBV11-1 and TRBJ1-6, is EAEVAQSPRYKITEKSQAVAFWCDPISGHATLYWYRQILGQGPELLVQFQDESVVDDSQLPKDRFSAERLKGVDSTLKIQPAELGDSAMYLCASSSRDRESSPLHFGNGTRLTVT.

The chain carries TRBV5-1 and TRBJ1-2; possible D gene TRBD1, 5 bases. V lost 7 bases, J lost 6 bases, and 19 bases lay in between. The CDR3 runs to 14 residues. Germline CDR1 and CDR2: SGHRS and YFSETQ. The CDR3 sequence is CASGQDGRGDGYTF. The CDR3 region has the DNA TGCGCCAGCGGCCAGGACGGGAGGGGTGATGGCTACACCTTC.

The chain has TRBV19 and TRBJ1-3, with TRBD1 matching over 7 bases. V trimming: 8 bases; J trimming: 3 bases; junction bases outside the gene matches: 4. Germline V CDR1 and CDR2: LNHDA, SQIVND (reference sequence). The CDR3 loop spans 13 amino acids. DNA of the CDR3: TGTGCCAGTCGCCAGGGGGGTGGAAACACCATATATTTT. Translating it yields CASRQGGGNTIYF.

This clone was observed a handful of times. The chain recombines TRBV7-3 with TRBJ2-5; 11 positions agree with TRBD2. V trimming: 5 bases; J trimming: 5 bases; junction bases outside the gene matches: 7. The CDR3 sequence is 15 residues long. CDR1 is SGHTA and CDR2 is FQGTGA in the germline V gene. The CDR3 here is CASSLLAGGHETQYF. Written as DNA, the CDR3 is TGTGCCAGCAGCCTATTAGCGGGAGGGCATGAGACCCAGTACTTC.

The V and J genes are TRBV7-2 and TRBJ1-1, with 8 positions matching TRBD1. V was clipped by 5 bases and J by 5 bases; unmatched bases: 7. The CDR3 sequence is 14 residues long. Germline V CDR1 and CDR2: SGHTA, FQGNSA. The CDR3 sequence is CASSPTGEGTEAFF. The CDR3 DNA follows: TGTGCCAGCAGCCCGACAGGGGAGGGAACTGAAGCTTTCTTT.

This chain links TRBV14 with TRBJ2-2; no reliable D call. This CDR3 region has 14 residues. V was shortened by 5 bases and J by 2 bases, with 9 bases between the two germline ends. Germline V gene lookup returns CDR1 SGHDN and CDR2 FVKESK. The CDR3 nucleotides are TGTGCCAGCAGCATTTTTATAAACACCGGGGAGCTGTTTTTT. This gives the protein CASSIFINTGELFF.

This clone was observed a handful of times. The chain joins TRBV19 to TRBJ1-1, with D hard to call. The ends were cut back, 7 bases at V and 1 base at J, with 10 bases in the middle. Per germline, CDR1 LNHDA and CDR2 SQIVND (reference sequence). The CDR3 is made up of 13 amino acids. The CDR3: CASTRLRNTEAFF. CDR3 coding DNA: TGTGCCAGTACCCGTTTGAGGAACACTGAAGCTTTCTTT.

This chain uses TRBV3-1 (or the pseudogene TRBV3-2) with TRBJ1-1; D ambiguous. This CDR3 is built from 13 residues. The germline V gene has CDR1 LGHDT and CDR2 YNNKEL (reference sequence). V lost 6 bases and J 4 bases, leaving 12 bases between the germline ends. The CDR3 sequence is CASSAGLGTEAFF. Written as DNA, the CDR3 is TGTGCCAGCAGTGCAGGCTTGGGCACTGAAGCTTTCTTT.

CDR3: CATTKAVLSGNTIYF. In DNA, the CDR3 is TGTGCCACCACGAAAGCCGTCCTCTCTGGAAACACCATATATTTT. The chain is built from TRBV7-9 and TRBJ1-3; D unresolved. Trimming took 10 bases from V and 0 from J, leaving 16 bases between them. Germline CDR1 reads SEHNR; CDR2 reads FQNEAQ (reference sequence). CDR3 length: 15 residues.

The rearrangement uses TRBV6-5 and TRBJ1-6; possibly TRBD1 for D (5 bases). Trimming shortened V by 6 bases and J by 5 bases, and 11 bases separated the two germline ends. The CDR3 contains 14 residues. CDR1 is MNHEY and CDR2 is SVGAGI in the germline V gene. CDR3 bases: TGTGCCAGCAGGGCCTCAGGGAATAATTCACCCCTCCACTTT. The encoded protein is CASRASGNNSPLHF.

The chain uses TRBV6-5 and TRBJ2-1; TRBD2 agrees at 7 bases. The CDR3 is 15 residues long. Germline V gene sequence: CDR1 MNHEY, CDR2 SVGAGI. The J segment lost 7 bases and the V segment lost 3 bases, leaving 9 bases of the junction unmatched. The CDR3 protein is CASSYLGEGQNEQFF. The CDR3 DNA follows: TGTGCCAGCAGTTATCTGGGGGAGGGCCAAAATGAGCAGTTCTTC.

With respect to this clone: At the DNA level, this CDR3 is encoded by other sequences in the same sample as well. This rearrangement joins TRBV28 to TRBJ2-1; D is unclear. Germline loops: CDR1 MDHEN, CDR2 SYDVKM. Deletions cut 2 bases from V and 4 bases from J, with 6 bases between. The CDR3 has 13 amino acids. The chain's CDR3 is CASSLSRYNEQFF. CDR3 nucleotides: TGTGCCAGCAGTTTAAGCAGGTACAATGAGCAGTTCTTC.

This rearrangement joins TRBV28 to TRBJ2-1, with 12 bases lining up with TRBD2. Looked up from germline, CDR1 is MDHEN and CDR2 is SYDVKM. CDR3 size: 15 residues. V shed 6 bases and J 7 bases; nucleotides not matched to a gene: 7. This chain's CDR3 is CASRRGTSGQNEQFF. The CDR3 DNA sequence: TGTGCCAGCAGACGAGGGACTAGCGGGCAAAATGAGCAGTTCTTC.

This chain uses TRBV3-1 (or the pseudogene TRBV3-2) with TRBJ1-5; unclear D gene. V lost 4 bases and J 2 bases, leaving 9 bases between the germline ends. The germline V gene encodes CDR1 LGHDT and CDR2 YNNKEL (reference sequence). This CDR3 is 14 amino acids long. CDR3 protein: CASSLSSGNQPQHF. The CDR3 DNA is TGTGCCAGCAGCCTGTCTAGCGGCAATCAGCCCCAGCATTTT.

V is TRBV28 and J is TRBJ1-6; tentative D call: TRBD1 (6 bases). Per germline, CDR1 MDHEN and CDR2 SYDVKM. The CDR3 spans 15 residues. Trimming left V 6 bases short and J 9 bases short, with 18 bases between. CDR3 nucleotide sequence: TGTGCCAGCAGCCGCACAAAACTACAGGGTTCACCCCTCCACTTT. Protein product: CASSRTKLQGSPLHF.

This chain joins TRBV12-3 or TRBV12-4 and TRBJ2-1, with D perhaps TRBD2 (7 bases). Between the trimmed V and J ends, which lost 7 bases and 7 bases, there was a span of 11 bases. The CDR3 totals 12 residues. Written as DNA, the CDR3 is TGTGCCAGCAAAAGGGGGGGAAATGAGCAGTTCTTC. Translated, it gives CASKRGGNEQFF.

The chain joins TRBV4-2 to TRBJ2-3; the match to TRBD1 covers 7 bases. Losses at the gene ends were 6 bases for V and 1 base for J; bases not matched to a gene: 13. CDR1 is LGHNA and CDR2 is YNFKEQ in the germline V gene. This CDR3 contains 17 residues. CDR3 amino acids: CASRAVKGAWGTDTQYF. CDR3 coding DNA: TGTGCCAGCAGGGCCGTTAAGGGGGCATGGGGCACAGATACGCAGTATTTT.

The chain is built from TRBV5-1 and TRBJ2-7; unclear D gene. Germline V gene sequence: CDR1 SGHRS, CDR2 YFSETQ. The CDR3 has 14 residues. V was cut by 0 bases and J by 4 bases, with 11 bases left in between. CDR3 nucleotide sequence: TGCGCCAGCAGCTTGGCCCAGGTGGCATACGAGCAGTACTTC. This encodes CASSLAQVAYEQYF.

The rearrangement joins TRBV5-1 to TRBJ2-1, with 9 bases identical to TRBD2. The CDR3 has 16 residues. J gave up 4 bases and V 0 bases, and 5 bases lay outside the gene matches. From germline, CDR1 is SGHRS and CDR2 YFSETQ. CDR3 sequence reads: CASSLAGREGYNEQFF. For the CDR3, the DNA is TGCGCCAGCAGCTTGGCAGGGCGGGAGGGATACAATGAGCAGTTCTTC.

The V call is TRBV24-1, the J call TRBJ1-4; 7 bases match TRBD1. Trimming removed 4 bases from V and 8 bases from J; junction bases left unmatched: 12. The CDR3 extends over 16 amino acids. Germline V lookup: CDR1 KGHDR, CDR2 SFDVKD. CDR3 in amino acids: CATSEPNRGGGEKLFF. CDR3 in DNA: TGTGCCACCAGTGAGCCCAACAGGGGAGGAGGAGAAAAACTGTTTTTT.

The V gene is TRBV19, the J gene TRBJ1-5, with D unresolved. The CDR3 has 14 amino acids. Germline values: CDR1 LNHDA, CDR2 SQIVND (reference sequence). V was pared by 4 bases and J by 3 bases, with 10 bases between. The CDR3: CASSKVEINQPQHF. CDR3 nucleotides: TGTGCCAGTAGTAAAGTAGAGATCAATCAGCCCCAGCATTTT. The whole variable domain, filled in from reference TRBV19 and TRBJ1-5, reads DGGITQSPKYLFRKEGQNVTLSCEQNLNHDAMYWYRQDPGQGLRLIYYSQIVNDFQKGDIAEGYSVSREKKESFPLTVTSAQKNPTAFYLCASSKVEINQPQHFGDGTRLSIL.

J is TRBJ2-7 and V is TRBV2; 7 bases align to TRBD2. The CDR3 is 13 amino acids. Trimming took 10 bases from V and 2 from J; bases not matched to a gene: 8. Germline V lookup: CDR1 SNHLY, CDR2 FYNNEI. The CDR3 DNA reads TGTGCCACCTCGGGACTACTCCCCTACGAGCAGTACTTC. This translates into CATSGLLPYEQYF.